These 5 T cell receptor beta chains were all obtained from the same sample, sequenced in a study of blood T cell repertoires in COVID-19. Sequencing used immunoSEQ multiplex PCR; TCRdb keeps in-frame clones, though not all of them. The sample has roughly 250,000 clones, over 70% seen once. The sequenced sample consisted of peripheral blood. These receptors came from a human donor in a cohort sampled during active COVID-19.

The chain uses TRBV19 and TRBJ1-5, with no clear D. Germline CDR1 is LNHDA and CDR2 is SQIVND (reference sequence). The CDR3 contains 15 residues. The V end was cut by 0 bases, the J end by 4 bases, with 10 bases between. This CDR3 reads CASSIEVSRNQPQHF. DNA for the CDR3: TGTGCCAGTAGTATAGAGGTTTCTCGGAATCAGCCCCAGCATTTT.

This clone appeared a single time. The chain recombines TRBV9 with TRBJ2-3, with a tentative D call TRBD1 (5 bases). Trimming removed 3 bases at V and 2 bases at J, with 13 bases between. The CDR3 runs to 15 residues. The germline V gene encodes CDR1 SGDLS and CDR2 YYNGEE. This CDR3 is CASSALGLNTDTQYF. For the CDR3, the DNA is TGTGCCAGCAGCGCCTTGGGGCTAAACACAGATACGCAGTATTTT.

The chain combines TRBV11-2 with TRBJ2-3; TRBD1 is a possible D gene (6 bases). Germline V gene sequence: CDR1 SGHAT, CDR2 FQNNGV. The CDR3 consists of 16 residues. The V and J ends lost 2 bases and 2 bases respectively, with 14 bases between them. The CDR3 reads CASSLISGDNTDTQYF. DNA for the CDR3: TGTGCCAGCAGCTTAATTTCAGGGGACAACACAGATACGCAGTATTTT.

The CDR3 reads CASSRDINRGSRSYTF. CDR3 nucleotides: TGTGCCAGTAGCCGGGACATCAACCGGGGATCTCGGAGCTACACCTTC. The rearrangement uses TRBV19 and TRBJ1-2; maybe TRBD1 (6 bases). Germline-derived CDR1 and CDR2 are LNHDA and SQIVND (reference sequence). The CDR3 is 16 residues long. The V end was cut by 6 bases, the J end by 9 bases, with 26 bases between.

This clone has a single count. The genes are TRBV2 and TRBJ1-1; possibly TRBD1 for D (5 bases). CDR3 length: 13 amino acids. Looked up from germline, CDR1 is SNHLY and CDR2 is FYNNEI. V lost 10 bases, J lost 3 bases, and 15 bases lay in between. The chain's CDR3 is CANKDRTYTEAFF. The CDR3 bases are TGTGCCAACAAAGACAGAACCTACACTGAAGCTTTCTTT.